These 19 T cell receptor beta chains originate from one sample sequenced in a study of PD-L1 blockade in urothelial cancer. The time point denotes: pretreatment peripheral blood. Data came from immunoSEQ multiplex PCR; TCRdb stores just in-frame clones and leaves some out. The sample shows about 47,000 clones, 82% of them seen only once. The specimen comprised PBMCs, sampled around atezolizumab (anti-PD-L1) treatment. These receptors all stem from a man in his fifties with urothelial cancer.

V gene TRBV5-1 combines with J gene TRBJ1-2; tentative D call: TRBD1 (6 bases). Germline-derived CDR1 and CDR2 are SGHRS and YFSETQ. CDR3 length: 13 residues. V gave up 0 bases and J gave up 4 bases, with 7 bases separating them. In DNA form, the CDR3 reads TGCGCCAGCAGCTTGGCCAGGGGCTATGGCTACACCTTC. Translating gives CASSLARGYGYTF.

The chain joins TRBV27 to TRBJ2-3, with 8 bases that match TRBD2. The CDR3 has 14 amino acids. With V trimmed by 3 bases and J by 5 bases, 4 bases remained unmatched. Germline loops: CDR1 MNHEY, CDR2 SMNVEV (reference sequence). The DNA of the CDR3 is TGTGCCAGCAGTTTCGCGGGGGGCATAGATACGCAGTATTTT. It codes for CASSFAGGIDTQYF.

This rearrangement joins TRBV5-1 to TRBJ2-3; 9 nucleotides align to TRBD1. Germline trimming cut 9 bases from V and 4 bases from J; bases unmatched to any gene: 6. Per germline, CDR1 SGHRS and CDR2 YFSETQ. The CDR3 length is 13 residues. CDR3 bases: TGCGCCACCAGGACAGGGGCCGCAGATACGCAGTATTTT. Its protein product is CATRTGAADTQYF.

The V call is TRBV7-9, the J call TRBJ1-4; TRBD1 matches at 10 bases. CDR3 length: 14 amino acids. CDR1 is SEHNR and CDR2 is FQNEAQ in the germline V gene (reference sequence). Trimming cost V 5 bases and J 5 bases; bases outside gene matches: 2. The CDR3 sequence: CASSEGQGNEKLFF. Here the CDR3 DNA reads TGTGCCAGCAGCGAGGGACAGGGGAATGAAAAACTGTTTTTT.

The chain has TRBV7-3 and TRBJ2-1; 9 nucleotides match TRBD2. The CDR3 is 17 amino acids. CDR1 SGHTA and CDR2 FQGTGA come from the germline V gene. Trimming cost V 4 bases and J 0 bases; bases outside gene matches: 7. In nucleotides, the CDR3 is TGTGCCAGCAGCTCCAAAAGCGGGAGGAGCTCCTACAATGAGCAGTTCTTC. This sequence encodes CASSSKSGRSSYNEQFF.

This chain uses TRBV2 with TRBJ1-4; D gene uncertain. The CDR3 extends over 12 amino acids. Germline V lookup: CDR1 SNHLY, CDR2 FYNNEI. V dropped 6 bases and J dropped 5 bases, with 7 bases sitting between them. CDR3 protein: CASRWANEKLFF. Written as DNA, the CDR3 is TGTGCCAGCAGGTGGGCGAATGAAAAACTGTTTTTT. The whole variable domain, remainder taken from reference TRBV2 and TRBJ1-4, is EPEVTQTPSHQVTQMGQEVILRCVPISNHLYFYWYRQILGQKVEFLVSFYNNEISEKSEIFDDQFSVERPDGSNFTLKIRSTKLEDSAMYFCASRWANEKLFFGSGTQLSVL.

This chain links TRBV7-2 with TRBJ1-2; D uncertain. Germline V gene sequence: CDR1 SGHTA, CDR2 FQGNSA. With 5 bases removed from V and 1 base from J, the gap between germline ends came to 8 bases. The CDR3 covers 13 residues. The CDR3 DNA is TGTGCCAGCAGCACCGGTTATAACTATGGCTACACCTTC. It translates to CASSTGYNYGYTF.

V usage is TRBV11-3 and J usage is TRBJ2-1, with 8 bases identical to TRBD2. The ends lost 0 bases at V and 4 bases at J; junction bases unmatched: 2. The CDR3 is 15 amino acids. CDR1 and CDR2 (germline): SGHNT, YENEEA. CDR3 sequence (DNA): TGTGCCAGCAGCTTAGAGACTAGCGCTTACAATGAGCAGTTCTTC. Its translation: CASSLETSAYNEQFF.

The gene calls are TRBV28 and TRBJ2-4, with D maybe TRBD1 (5 bases). The germline V gene has CDR1 MDHEN and CDR2 SYDVKM. This CDR3 has 15 amino acids. Trimming cost V 3 bases and J 4 bases, with 13 bases left between them. CDR3 amino acids: CASSFLRQGKNIQYF. In DNA form, the CDR3 reads TGTGCCAGCAGTTTTCTCCGTCAGGGTAAAAACATTCAGTACTTC.

The CDR3 nucleotides are TGTGCCAGCAGCCCACACGTGGGACTAGCGGGACAAGGCGAGCAGTACTTC. This translates into CASSPHVGLAGQGEQYF. The chain employs TRBV11-1 and TRBJ2-7, with TRBD2 matching 13 bases. The CDR3 is 17 amino acids. Trimming took 5 bases from V and 6 from J; bases not matched to a gene: 13. CDR1 and CDR2 (germline): SGHAT, FQDESV (reference sequence).

The gene calls are TRBV5-1 and TRBJ1-3; 9 bases are a match to TRBD1. Germline V lookup: CDR1 SGHRS, CDR2 YFSETQ. CDR3 size: 15 residues. With V trimmed by 4 bases and J by 4 bases, 6 bases remained unmatched. DNA for the CDR3: TGCGCCAGCAGCCCAGACAGGGGGACCGGAAACACCATATATTTT. It translates to CASSPDRGTGNTIYF.

This chain connects TRBV7-3 to TRBJ2-1; D is perhaps TRBD1 (5 bases). V lost 7 bases and J lost 5, with 18 bases in between. The CDR3 length is 15 residues. Germline-derived CDR1 and CDR2 are SGHTA and FQGTGA. Written as DNA, the CDR3 is TGTGCCAGCACCGCAGCCCCAGGGATAAACAATGAGCAGTTCTTC. This sequence encodes CASTAAPGINNEQFF.

This clone came up a few times. This chain connects TRBV19 to TRBJ1-5; D remains unclear. Trimming pared 3 bases from V and 6 bases from J, leaving 18 bases between. This CDR3 has 16 residues. The germline CDR1 and CDR2 sequences are LNHDA and SQIVND (reference sequence). CDR3 sequence: CASSIVGGSDAQPQHF. CDR3 in DNA: TGTGCCAGTAGTATCGTTGGAGGTTCAGATGCTCAGCCCCAGCATTTT. The full variable domain, in which reference TRBV19 and TRBJ1-5 provide the parts outside the CDR3, is DGGITQSPKYLFRKEGQNVTLSCEQNLNHDAMYWYRQDPGQGLRLIYYSQIVNDFQKGDIAEGYSVSREKKESFPLTVTSAQKNPTAFYLCASSIVGGSDAQPQHFGDGTRLSIL.

V usage is TRBV4-2 and J usage is TRBJ2-7, with D tentatively TRBD2 (6 bases). The CDR3 loop spans 15 amino acids. Germline-derived CDR1 and CDR2 are LGHNA and YNFKEQ. V was clipped by 0 bases and J by 3 bases, with 12 bases between them. The CDR3 DNA reads TGTGCCAGCAGCCAAGACGCGGGGACTGTCTACGAGCAGTACTTC. Translated, it gives CASSQDAGTVYEQYF.

CDR3 protein: CASSPRLAGGGETQYF. The CDR3 DNA is TGTGCCAGCAGCCCTCGACTAGCGGGGGGGGGAGAGACCCAGTACTTC. The chain uses TRBV5-4 and TRBJ2-5, with 14 bases lining up with TRBD2. V lost 4 bases, J lost 4 bases, and 6 bases stayed unmatched. This CDR3 contains 16 residues. The germline gives CDR1 SGHNT, CDR2 YYREEE (reference sequence).

The rearrangement links TRBV13 to TRBJ2-5; tentatively, D is TRBD1 (6 bases). V shed 4 bases and J shed 2 bases, with 14 bases lying between them. This CDR3 is 15 amino acids long. Germline assignment: CDR1 PRHDT and CDR2 FYEKMQ (reference sequence). The CDR3 sequence is CASSSSRGKQETQYF. The CDR3 nucleotides read TGTGCCAGCAGCTCTAGCAGGGGTAAACAAGAGACCCAGTACTTC.

The chain has TRBV19 and TRBJ1-3; D ambiguous. The V end was cut by 1 base, the J end by 0 bases, with 7 bases between. Germline V gene lookup returns CDR1 LNHDA and CDR2 SQIVND (reference sequence). There are 15 residues in the CDR3. CDR3 residues: CASSIAQFSGNTIYF. CDR3 DNA sequence: TGTGCCAGTAGTATAGCGCAGTTCTCTGGAAACACCATATATTTT.

This chain links TRBV5-1 with TRBJ2-3; D possibly corresponds to TRBD2 (6 bases). V lost 5 bases to trimming and J lost 2 bases, with 12 bases between them. This CDR3 region has 14 residues. Per the germline V gene, CDR1 is SGHRS and CDR2 is YFSETQ. CDR3 sequence: CASRGGTLTDTQYF. The CDR3 bases are TGCGCCAGCAGGGGCGGGACCCTCACAGATACGCAGTATTTT. The full variable domain, with the rest looked up from reference TRBV5-1 and TRBJ2-3, is KAGVTQTPRYLIKTRGQQVTLSCSPISGHRSVSWYQQTPGQGLQFLFEYFSETQRNKGNFPGRFSGRQFSNSRSEMNVSTLELGDSALYLCASRGGTLTDTQYFGPGTRLTVL.

This chain uses TRBV25-1 with TRBJ1-2; D not resolved. Trimming stripped 5 bases from V and 7 bases from J, with 8 bases between. CDR3 size: 11 residues. CDR1 is MGHDK, CDR2 SYGVNS, per germline. The CDR3: CASSWGAGYTF. CDR3 DNA: TGTGCCAGCAGTTGGGGAGCTGGCTACACCTTC.